Described below is a single T cell receptor beta chain sequence and its context. The CDR3 loop spans 14 amino acids. V gave up 3 bases and J gave up 5 bases; unmatched junction bases: 6. Germline assignment: CDR1 MNHEY and CDR2 SMNVEV (reference sequence). In the authors' methods: Nucleated cell counts were estimated from reference gene primer amplification. The method was immunoSEQ multiplex PCR; TCRdb's version includes in-frame clones alone and lacks a portion of them. V and J calls plus clone size are reproduced from that table; the DNA served to infer D and trimming. Of 220,000 or so clones in the sample, 92% were seen once. This specimen belongs to a study of blood T cell repertoires in COVID-19.

The material sequenced was peripheral blood. The receptor was derived from a man in his sixties with COVID-19, enrolled during active disease. This sequence joins TRBV27 and TRBJ2-7; TRBD2 matches 8 bases. Here the CDR3 DNA reads TGTGCCAGCAGTTTCAGCGGGAGAAGGGACGAGCAGTACTTC. Protein sequence: CASSFSGRRDEQYF.